The 18 T cell receptor beta chains below were found in one sample sequenced in a study of T cells in Graves' hyperthyroidism and ophthalmopathy. RNA transcripts provided the source from which TCR beta CDR3 regions were amplified. The TCR CDR3 was amplified in a first-round RT-PCR using the HTBI primer set. TCRdb passed the multiplex PCR reads through MiXCR, listing each CDR3 protein once. The repertoire holds 300,000 to 400,000 distinct CDR3 sequences, with about 18% as singletons. Material for sequencing was blood. The receptor source for this set is a woman aged 45-59 years with Graves' hyperthyroidism.

This clonotype was seen many times. The chain joins TRBV11-1 to TRBJ2-5; the D gene is possibly TRBD2 (5 bases). CDR3 length: 16 residues. Germline CDR1 is SGHAT and CDR2 is FQDESV (reference sequence). V was clipped by 0 bases and J by 5 bases, with 16 bases between them. The CDR3 region has the DNA TGTGCCAGCAGCTTAGCGCCGGGATTGGGTCGGGAGACCCAGTACTTC. Translated, it gives CASSLAPGLGRETQYF.

There are many counts of this clonotype. The chain carries TRBV4-1 and TRBJ1-5; D remains unclear. The germline gives CDR1 MGHRA, CDR2 YSYEKL. The CDR3 length is 16 residues. Deletions cut 3 bases from V and 0 bases from J, with 12 bases between. The CDR3 reads CASSHKAGGSNQPQHF. The CDR3 region has the DNA TGCGCCAGCAGCCACAAGGCTGGCGGTAGCAATCAGCCCCAGCATTTT.

This clonotype was detected only a few times. The J gene is TRBJ2-3, the V gene TRBV27, with TRBD2 identical over 12 bases. The CDR3 is 17 residues long. V was pared by 4 bases and J by 6 bases, with 11 bases of the junction left unmatched. Germline V lookup: CDR1 MNHEY, CDR2 SMNVEV (reference sequence). CDR3 DNA: TGTGCCAGCAGTTACTCGGCTAGCGGGAGGGCCGGGGATACGCAGTATTTT. Its protein is CASSYSASGRAGDTQYF.

As concerns this clonotype: A much larger clone lies a single base off, so this may be a read error. The gene calls are TRBV28 and TRBJ2-7, with D unresolved. The CDR3 totals 13 residues. Per the germline V gene, CDR1 is MDHEN and CDR2 is SYDVKM. Deletions cut 5 bases from V and 2 bases from J, with 10 bases between. CDR3: CASSVGHTYEQYV. DNA of the CDR3: TGTGCCAGCAGTGTGGGCCACACCTACGAGCAGTACGTC.

This chain uses TRBV29-1 with TRBJ1-5, with 10 bases matching TRBD1. The ends lost 7 bases at V and 0 bases at J; junction bases unmatched: 3. Germline V lookup: CDR1 SQVTM, CDR2 ANQGSEA. The CDR3 runs to 14 residues. For the CDR3, the DNA is TGCAGCGCTGGGACAGGGGATAGCAATCAGCCCCAGCATTTT. It specifies CSAGTGDSNQPQHF.

This clonotype was seen a handful of times. The V and J genes are TRBV7-6 and TRBJ2-7; 9 positions agree with TRBD2. Germline values: CDR1 SGHVS, CDR2 FNYEAQ. The V segment lost 2 bases and the J segment 4 bases; nucleotides outside the gene matches: 3. This CDR3 is built from 14 residues. The CDR3 region is CASSLQAGGYEQYV. CDR3 coding DNA: TGTGCCAGCAGCTTACAAGCGGGGGGATACGAGCAGTACGTC.

This chain links TRBV2 with TRBJ2-2; 7 bases line up with TRBD2. The CDR3 sequence is 14 residues long. The V gene end was trimmed by 5 bases and the J gene end by 1 base; junction bases not matched to a gene: 1. The germline V gene encodes CDR1 SNHLY and CDR2 FYNNEI. The CDR3 nucleotides are TGTGCCAGCAGTAAGCGGGAGAACACCGGGGAGCTGTTTTTT. Translation: CASSKRENTGELFF.

With regard to this clonotype: One junction end does not reproduce the germline sequence, and a read error may be involved. The chain is built from TRBV19 and TRBJ1-5; 8 bases agree with TRBD1. Per germline, CDR1 LNHDA and CDR2 SQIVND (reference sequence). CDR3 length: 16 amino acids. CDR3 sequence (DNA): TGCGCCAGTAGTAAACCGCGGACAGGGAGTAGTCAGCCCCAGCATTTT. It yields the protein CASSKPRTGSSQPQHF.

CDR3 coding DNA: TGTGCCAGCAGCCAGTTTCCGGGACACTCCTACGAGCAGTACTTC. Amino acid sequence: CASSQFPGHSYEQYF. The J gene is TRBJ2-7, the V gene TRBV7-9; a weak D match, TRBD1 (6 bases). This CDR3 spans 15 amino acids. The V gene lost 5 bases and the J gene lost 0 bases, with 14 bases spanning the gap. Germline V gene data show CDR1 as SEHNR and CDR2 as FQNEAQ (reference sequence).

A few counts support this clonotype. The chain has TRBV7-3 and TRBJ1-2, with D perhaps matching TRBD1 (5 bases). Germline V CDR1 and CDR2: SGHTA, FQGTGA. V was cut by 2 bases and J by 5 bases, with 18 bases left in between. The CDR3 is made up of 16 amino acids. In nucleotides, the CDR3 is TGTGCCAGCAGCTTATCGCCGGACGGGACCCGGTATGGCTACACCTTC. Translating it yields CASSLSPDGTRYGYTF.

V gene TRBV19 combines with J gene TRBJ1-2; D uncertain. V lost 0 bases and J 6 bases, leaving 11 bases between the germline ends. Germline CDR1 is LNHDA and CDR2 is SQIVND (reference sequence). The CDR3 has 14 amino acids. The CDR3 spells CASSIDHSVHGYTF. For the CDR3, the DNA is TGTGCCAGTAGTATAGATCACAGCGTCCATGGCTACACCTTC.

This clonotype was recorded a few times. The chain links TRBV5-1 to TRBJ2-2; TRBD2 is a possible D gene (6 bases). V was clipped by 4 bases and J by 0 bases, with 13 bases between them. Looked up from germline, CDR1 is SGHRS and CDR2 is YFSETQ. The length of the CDR3 is 16 residues. CDR3: CASSGIGGTNTGELFF. CDR3 in DNA: TGCGCCAGCAGCGGAATCGGGGGAACGAACACCGGGGAGCTGTTTTTT.

This clonotype is a singleton in its sample. The chain has TRBV28 and TRBJ2-5, with D possibly matching TRBD2 (5 bases). Germline CDR1 MDHEN, CDR2 SYDVKM. The CDR3 covers 13 residues. V gave up 6 bases and J gave up 5 bases, with 13 bases separating them. The CDR3 reads CASSVGDLETQYF. The CDR3, as DNA: TGTGCCAGCAGCGTCGGGGATTTGGAGACCCAGTACTTC.

This clonotype was counted between two and nine times. The chain links TRBV19 to TRBJ2-1, with 8 bases that match TRBD2. This CDR3 spans 14 amino acids. From germline, CDR1 is LNHDA and CDR2 SQIVND (reference sequence). The junction had 10 bases not matched to a gene; V was cut back by 8 bases and J by 7 bases. The CDR3 loop reads CASLAGGIGNEQFF. The CDR3 DNA is TGTGCCAGTCTTGCGGGAGGTATAGGAAATGAGCAGTTCTTC.

This clonotype has only a few counts. V is TRBV29-1 and J is TRBJ2-1; 9 bases match TRBD1. The germline gives CDR1 SQVTM, CDR2 ANQGSEA. Germline trimming cut 5 bases from V and 5 bases from J; bases unmatched to any gene: 7. The CDR3 covers 14 residues. The CDR3 spells CSVLQGTGNNEQFF. CDR3 nucleotides: TGCAGCGTTCTCCAAGGGACAGGGAACAATGAGCAGTTCTTC.

The chain is built from TRBV2 and TRBJ2-1; 8 bases match TRBD2. The CDR3 is 13 amino acids. The V gene's germline CDR1 is SNHLY and CDR2 FYNNEI. After removal of 6 bases from V and 10 bases from J, the junction contained 8 bases not matched to a gene. The CDR3 DNA sequence: TGTGCCAGCAGCAGCGGGGGCCTCCGGGAGCAGTTCTTC. The encoded protein is CASSSGGLREQFF.

This sequence joins TRBV29-1 and TRBJ2-3; 13 positions agree with TRBD2. The germline V gene has CDR1 SQVTM and CDR2 ANQGSEA. This CDR3 comprises 14 residues. Losses at the gene ends were 4 bases for V and 4 bases for J; bases not matched to a gene: 2. The CDR3 nucleotides read TGCAGCGTTGGGACTAGCGGGAGACCAGATACGCAGTATTTT. It encodes CSVGTSGRPDTQYF.

The table lists this clonotype with a few counts. V and J are TRBV6-5 and TRBJ2-4, with 8 bases lining up with TRBD1. After removal of 0 bases from V and 7 bases from J, the junction contained 8 bases not matched to a gene. Germline CDR1 MNHEY, CDR2 SVGAGI. This CDR3 has 16 residues. CDR3 loop: CASSYSTGDGLNIQYF. The CDR3 DNA sequence: TGTGCCAGCAGTTACTCGACAGGGGACGGGTTGAACATTCAGTACTTC.